A selection of T cell receptor beta chains follows, all from one sample in a study of immune evolution from preneoplasia to lung adenocarcinoma. Clones were read by immunoSEQ multiplex PCR, and TCRdb kept only the in-frame ones, dropping some. The table lists about 4,000 clones, about 75% of them singletons. Sequencing input: FFPE minimally invasive lung adenocarcinoma tissue. Receptors originate from a person between 65 and 80 years old with lung adenocarcinoma. The CDR3 runs from the conserved cysteine through the conserved F or W. A D gene is named only where the DNA matches it firmly. Expanded clones get a size class; other rows say once, few or many, or leave the size out.

V gene: TRBV5-1; J gene: TRBJ2-7; D gene: -; clone size: -; CDR3 DNA: TGCGCCAGCAGCAGAAATTACGAGCAGTACTTC; CDR3 protein: CASSRNYEQYF
V gene: TRBV29-1; J gene: TRBJ1-4; D gene: -; clone size: -; CDR3 DNA: TGCAGCGCCCGGCTAAGGGAAAGATTTGAAAAACTGTTTTTT; CDR3 protein: CSARLRERFEKLFF
V gene: TRBV11-3; J gene: TRBJ1-3; D gene: -; clone size: -; CDR3 DNA: TGTGCCAGCAGCTCCCAGAGCCCCTCTGGAAACACCATATATTTT; CDR3 protein: CASSSQSPSGNTIYF
V gene: TRBV6-1; J gene: TRBJ1-6; D gene: TRBD1; clone size: -; CDR3 DNA: TGTGCCAGCAGTAGGACAGGGCCAAATTCACCCCTCCACTTT; CDR3 protein: CASSRTGPNSPLHF
V gene: TRBV7-2; J gene: TRBJ2-5; D gene: -; clone size: -; CDR3 DNA: TGTGCCAGCAGCACGACAAGCGAGACCCAGTACTTC; CDR3 protein: CASSTTSETQYF
V gene: TRBV9; J gene: TRBJ2-1; D gene: -; clone size: -; CDR3 DNA: TGTGCCAGCAGCGTACTTGGTTTTTCCGATCTCGGTGAGCAGTTCTTC; CDR3 protein: CASSVLGFSDLGEQFF
V gene: TRBV6-1; J gene: TRBJ2-5; D gene: TRBD2; clone size: -; CDR3 DNA: TGTGCCAGCAGTGAAGCGTCGCAGGGCGGGGGGAGAGGAGAGACCCAGTACTTC; CDR3 protein: CASSEASQGGGRGETQYF
V gene: TRBV10-3; J gene: TRBJ2-3; D gene: TRBD1; clone size: -; CDR3 DNA: TGTGCCATCAGAAACCAGGGGGCGGTCACAGATACGCAGTATTTT; CDR3 protein: CAIRNQGAVTDTQYF
V gene: TRBV7-9; J gene: TRBJ2-7; D gene: -; clone size: -; CDR3 DNA: TGTGCCACCAGGGACTCCTACGAGCAGTACTTC; CDR3 protein: CATRDSYEQYF
V gene: TRBV6-5; J gene: TRBJ1-4; D gene: -; clone size: -; CDR3 DNA: TGTGCCAGCAAAAGGGGTACGAATGAAAAACTGTTTTTT; CDR3 protein: CASKRGTNEKLFF
V gene: TRBV28; J gene: TRBJ1-1; D gene: -; clone size: -; CDR3 DNA: TGTGCCAGCAGTCTCTGGACCACCCACACTGAAGCTTTCTTT; CDR3 protein: CASSLWTTHTEAFF
V gene: TRBV6-6; J gene: TRBJ2-3; D gene: -; clone size: -; CDR3 DNA: TGTGCCAGCATGGACACGGCAGATACGCAGTATTTT; CDR3 protein: CASMDTADTQYF
V gene: TRBV5-1; J gene: TRBJ2-3; D gene: TRBD1; clone size: -; CDR3 DNA: TGCGCCAGCAGCTTGTCGGACAGGTTACCTACGCAGTATTTT; CDR3 protein: CASSLSDRLPTQYF
V gene: TRBV19; J gene: TRBJ1-2; D gene: -; clone size: once; CDR3 DNA: TGTGCCAGTAGCTCCTCCGGAACCAGCTATGGCTACACCTTC; CDR3 protein: CASSSSGTSYGYTF
V gene: TRBV7-9; J gene: TRBJ2-3; D gene: TRBD2; clone size: -; CDR3 DNA: TGTGCCAGCAGCCCTCGGACTAGCGGCAGCACAGATACGCAGTATTTT; CDR3 protein: CASSPRTSGSTDTQYF
V gene: TRBV5-8; J gene: TRBJ2-6; D gene: TRBD1; clone size: -; CDR3 DNA: TGTGCCAGCAGCTTGGGACAGGGTCCTTCTGGGGCCAACGTCCTGACTTTC; CDR3 protein: CASSLGQGPSGANVLTF
V gene: TRBV5-6; J gene: TRBJ2-3; D gene: -; clone size: -; CDR3 DNA: TGTGCCAGCAGCTTGGACAGGGGGGGTGGAGTTACAGATACGCAGTATTTT; CDR3 protein: CASSLDRGGGVTDTQYF
V gene: TRBV9; J gene: TRBJ2-7; D gene: TRBD2; clone size: -; CDR3 DNA: TGTGCCAGCAGCGGCGCGGGAGGGCACGAGCAGTACTTC; CDR3 protein: CASSGAGGHEQYF
V gene: TRBV7-2; J gene: TRBJ2-5; D gene: -; clone size: -; CDR3 DNA: TGTGCCAGCAGCCGAGATGGGGGGACCCAGTACTTC; CDR3 protein: CASSRDGGTQYF
V gene: TRBV4-3; J gene: TRBJ2-2; D gene: -; clone size: few; CDR3 DNA: TGCGCCAGCAGCCTAGGGGAAGACACCGGGGAGCTGTTTTTT; CDR3 protein: CASSLGEDTGELFF
V gene: TRBV5-4; J gene: TRBJ2-7; D gene: -; clone size: -; CDR3 DNA: TGTGCCAGCAGCTTGTTCGGGGACCCCTCCTACGAGCAGTACTTC; CDR3 protein: CASSLFGDPSYEQYF
V gene: TRBV7-2; J gene: TRBJ1-3; D gene: -; clone size: few; CDR3 DNA: TGTGCCAGCTTGGACAGAACGACAAACACCATATATTTT; CDR3 protein: CASLDRTTNTIYF
V gene: TRBV28; J gene: TRBJ2-3; D gene: TRBD2; clone size: -; CDR3 DNA: TGTGCCAGCAGACGCGCTGGGAGGGGCACAGATACGCAGTATTTT; CDR3 protein: CASRRAGRGTDTQYF
V gene: TRBV11-1; J gene: TRBJ2-2; D gene: -; clone size: -; CDR3 DNA: TGTGCCAGCGGTACCTGGGGGCTCACCGGGGAGCTGTTTTTT; CDR3 protein: CASGTWGLTGELFF
V gene: TRBV5-1; J gene: TRBJ1-1; D gene: -; clone size: -; CDR3 DNA: TGCGCCAGCAGCCCCCCAGGGTCTGAAGCTTTCTTT; CDR3 protein: CASSPPGSEAFF
V gene: TRBV11-2; J gene: TRBJ2-2; D gene: -; clone size: -; CDR3 DNA: TGTGCCAGCAGACCACAAAGGGGGGGCACCGGGGAGCTGTTTTTT; CDR3 protein: CASRPQRGGTGELFF
V gene: TRBV4-3; J gene: TRBJ2-7; D gene: TRBD1; clone size: -; CDR3 DNA: TGCGCCAGCAGCCAAGAAGACAGGGCAACTCCCTACGAGCAGTACTTC; CDR3 protein: CASSQEDRATPYEQYF
V gene: TRBV5-6; J gene: TRBJ2-7; D gene: -; clone size: -; CDR3 DNA: TGTGCCAGCAGCTTCTTTAAGTACGAGCAGTACTTC; CDR3 protein: CASSFFKYEQYF
V gene: TRBV7-2; J gene: TRBJ2-3; D gene: TRBD2; clone size: once; CDR3 DNA: TGTGCCAGCAGCTTAGTTACAGCGGGGGGGGGTACGCAGTATTTT; CDR3 protein: CASSLVTAGGGTQYF
V gene: TRBV18; J gene: TRBJ2-7; D gene: -; clone size: -; CDR3 DNA: TGTGCCAGCTCACCACCGTCACGGTCCTACGAGCAGTACTTC; CDR3 protein: CASSPPSRSYEQYF
V gene: TRBV2; J gene: TRBJ1-1; D gene: TRBD1; clone size: -; CDR3 DNA: TGTGCCAGCAGCGTGGACAGGGCTATCACTGAAGCTTTCTTT; CDR3 protein: CASSVDRAITEAFF
V gene: TRBV10-2; J gene: TRBJ1-2; D gene: -; clone size: -; CDR3 DNA: TGCGCCAGCACGGACAGTTTTTATGGCTACACCTTC; CDR3 protein: CASTDSFYGYTF
V gene: TRBV30; J gene: TRBJ1-6; D gene: -; clone size: -; CDR3 DNA: TGTGCCTGGAGGGGAACCTTGGGCTCCTATAATTCACCCCTCCACTTT; CDR3 protein: CAWRGTLGSYNSPLHF
V gene: TRBV2; J gene: TRBJ2-1; D gene: -; clone size: few; CDR3 DNA: TGTGCCAGCAGTGCGACGGCTGTGACGGGTGAGCAGTTCTTC; CDR3 protein: CASSATAVTGEQFF
V gene: TRBV18; J gene: TRBJ1-2; D gene: TRBD1; clone size: -; CDR3 DNA: TGTGCCAGCTCACGGACCCGGGACAGCCATGGCTACACCTTC; CDR3 protein: CASSRTRDSHGYTF
V gene: TRBV7-8; J gene: TRBJ2-5; D gene: -; clone size: -; CDR3 DNA: TGTGCCAGCAGCTCCTGGGACTTACAAGAGACCCAGTACTTC; CDR3 protein: CASSSWDLQETQYF
V gene: TRBV5-1; J gene: TRBJ1-6; D gene: -; clone size: -; CDR3 DNA: TGCGCCAGCAGCTTCCTCGGACAGAGTAATTCACCCCTCCACTTT; CDR3 protein: CASSFLGQSNSPLHF
V gene: TRBV2; J gene: TRBJ1-5; D gene: -; clone size: -; CDR3 DNA: TGTGCCAGCAGTGACAGATATAGCAATCAGCCCCAGCATTTT; CDR3 protein: CASSDRYSNQPQHF
V gene: TRBV15; J gene: TRBJ1-4; D gene: TRBD1; clone size: -; CDR3 DNA: TGTGCCACCAGGACGGGACAGATTAATGAAAAACTGTTTTTT; CDR3 protein: CATRTGQINEKLFF
V gene: TRBV16; J gene: TRBJ1-1; D gene: -; clone size: -; CDR3 DNA: TGTGCCAGCAGCCAATATGGGGGTAGGGACACTGAAGCTTTCTTT; CDR3 protein: CASSQYGGRDTEAFF
V gene: TRBV2; J gene: TRBJ2-7; D gene: TRBD2; clone size: -; CDR3 DNA: TGTGCCAGCGCTGAGCGGGGTAACTACGAGCAGTACTTC; CDR3 protein: CASAERGNYEQYF
V gene: TRBV30; J gene: TRBJ2-2; D gene: -; clone size: large; CDR3 DNA: TGTGCCTGGAGTGTAAGCGGTAAAGCCACCGGGGAGCTGTTTTTT; CDR3 protein: CAWSVSGKATGELFF
V gene: TRBV4-2; J gene: TRBJ2-4; D gene: TRBD2; clone size: -; CDR3 DNA: TGTGCCAGCAGCCAAGATCGGACTAGCGGGGGTTCAACCAAAAACATTCAGTACTTC; CDR3 protein: CASSQDRTSGGSTKNIQYF
V gene: TRBV30; J gene: TRBJ2-3; D gene: -; clone size: few; CDR3 DNA: TGTGCCTGGAGTGTGGGCCTCTCAGGGACCGGCCTGTATTTT; CDR3 protein: CAWSVGLSGTGLYF
V gene: TRBV28; J gene: TRBJ1-1; D gene: -; clone size: -; CDR3 DNA: TGTGCCAGCAGCAATGACGGTCCTGAAGCTTTCTTT; CDR3 protein: CASSNDGPEAFF
V gene: TRBV6-5; J gene: TRBJ2-3; D gene: -; clone size: -; CDR3 DNA: TGTGCCAGCAGTTACCGGCCAGGGAGCACAGATACGCAGTATTTT; CDR3 protein: CASSYRPGSTDTQYF
V gene: TRBV7-2; J gene: TRBJ2-5; D gene: -; clone size: -; CDR3 DNA: TGTGCCAGCAGCTTAGTCTTTCGGGACGGAGAGACCCAGTACTTC; CDR3 protein: CASSLVFRDGETQYF
V gene: TRBV5-1; J gene: TRBJ2-3; D gene: -; clone size: -; CDR3 DNA: TGCGCCAGCAGCTTGCGGGGGTGGGGCACAGATACGCAGTATTTT; CDR3 protein: CASSLRGWGTDTQYF